These T cell receptor beta chains were read from a single sample in a study of CD8 T cells in ankylosing spondylitis. TCRdb re-called the 5' RACE reads through MiXCR, storing one row per CDR3 protein. The sample lists 250,000 to 300,000 distinct CDR3 sequences, approximately 20% seen once, with over 25% in the top ten. Sequenced sample: blood, either unsorted or a sorted T cell fraction (not recorded which). The receptors were sampled from a male donor with ankylosing spondylitis or in good health (not recorded which). The CDR3 runs from the conserved cysteine through the conserved F or W. Fields, in order: D gene, clone size, J gene, V gene, CDR3 protein, CDR3 DNA. A D gene is named only where the DNA matches it firmly. Clone size is shown for a subset of rows, as once, few, many or a class of expanded clone.

d_call: NA; clone_size: few; j_call: TRBJ2-5; v_call: TRBV11-2; cdr3_aa: CASTMSGTQYF; cdr3_nt: TGTGCCAGCACCATGTCCGGGACCCAGTACTTC
d_call: NA; clone_size: NA; j_call: TRBJ2-7; v_call: TRBV5-1; cdr3_aa: CASRDGYGNEQYF; cdr3_nt: TGCGCCAGCAGAGACGGGTACGGCAACGAGCAGTACTTC
d_call: NA; clone_size: few; j_call: TRBJ1-2; v_call: TRBV12-3/TRBV12-4; cdr3_aa: CASSLANDGPFYGYTF; cdr3_nt: TGTGCCAGCAGTTTAGCGAACGACGGGCCATTCTATGGCTACACCTTC
d_call: NA; clone_size: few; j_call: TRBJ2-3; v_call: TRBV7-3; cdr3_aa: CASSLSWLSTDTQYF; cdr3_nt: TGTGCCAGCAGCTTAAGTTGGCTTAGCACAGATACGCAGTATTTT
d_call: NA; clone_size: NA; j_call: TRBJ2-5; v_call: TRBV4-3; cdr3_aa: CASSQTGSVEETQYF; cdr3_nt: TGCGCCAGCAGCCAAACGGGTAGCGTTGAAGAGACCCAGTACTTC
d_call: NA; clone_size: few; j_call: TRBJ2-2; v_call: TRBV29-1; cdr3_aa: CSVRKDANTGELFF; cdr3_nt: TGCAGCGTTAGGAAAGACGCGAACACCGGGGAGCTGTTTTTT
d_call: TRBD2; clone_size: NA; j_call: TRBJ2-1; v_call: TRBV7-9; cdr3_aa: CASSAGAASGNTLF; cdr3_nt: TGTGCCAGCAGCGCAGGGGCGGCTAGCGGGAACACGCTCTTC
d_call: NA; clone_size: NA; j_call: TRBJ2-3; v_call: TRBV6-5; cdr3_aa: CASSYPELVDQGYTDTQYF; cdr3_nt: TGTGCCAGCAGTTACCCTGAATTAGTGGATCAAGGTTACACAGATACGCAGTATTTT
d_call: NA; clone_size: NA; j_call: TRBJ1-4; v_call: TRBV20-1; cdr3_aa: CSARDRATNEKLFF; cdr3_nt: TGCAGTGCTAGAGATCGGGCAACTAATGAAAAACTGTTTTTT
d_call: NA; clone_size: few; j_call: TRBJ1-3; v_call: TRBV6-5; cdr3_aa: CASSYSLAEFSGNTIYF; cdr3_nt: TGTGCCAGCAGTTACTCCCTGGCGGAATTCTCTGGAAACACCATATATTTT
d_call: TRBD2; clone_size: NA; j_call: TRBJ2-1; v_call: TRBV20-1; cdr3_aa: CSASELAGDYNEQFF; cdr3_nt: TGCAGTGCTAGCGAATTAGCGGGAGACTACAATGAGCAGTTCTTC
d_call: TRBD2; clone_size: few; j_call: TRBJ2-1; v_call: TRBV5-1; cdr3_aa: CASSTSVTSSYNEQFF; cdr3_nt: TGCGCCAGCAGCACTAGCGTTACTAGCTCCTACAATGAGCAGTTCTTC
d_call: NA; clone_size: NA; j_call: TRBJ2-2; v_call: TRBV20-1; cdr3_aa: CSASTRSYTGELFF; cdr3_nt: TGCAGTGCATCGACTAGGTCATACACCGGGGAGCTGTTTTTT
d_call: NA; clone_size: NA; j_call: TRBJ1-1; v_call: TRBV10-3; cdr3_aa: CAISERQEGAEAFF; cdr3_nt: TGTGCCATCAGTGAGAGGCAGGAAGGGGCTGAAGCTTTCTTT
d_call: TRBD2; clone_size: few; j_call: TRBJ2-1; v_call: TRBV7-9; cdr3_aa: CASSPRESLSYNEQFF; cdr3_nt: TGTGCCAGCAGCCCGCGGGAGTCCCTCTCCTACAATGAGCAGTTCTTC
d_call: NA; clone_size: NA; j_call: TRBJ2-2; v_call: TRBV18; cdr3_aa: CASSPEVYQINTGELFF; cdr3_nt: TGTGCCAGCTCACCAGAGGTTTATCAGATCAACACCGGGGAGCTGTTTTTT
d_call: TRBD2; clone_size: many; j_call: TRBJ2-7; v_call: TRBV5-1; cdr3_aa: CASSAGTSGRGEQYF; cdr3_nt: TGCGCCAGCAGCGCGGGGACTAGCGGGAGAGGCGAGCAGTACTTC
d_call: NA; clone_size: NA; j_call: TRBJ2-7; v_call: TRBV9; cdr3_aa: CASSGQENSYEQYF; cdr3_nt: TGTGCCAGCAGCGGGCAGGAAAATTCCTACGAGCAGTACTTC
d_call: NA; clone_size: few; j_call: TRBJ2-7; v_call: TRBV28; cdr3_aa: CASRRQGYEQYF; cdr3_nt: TGTGCCAGCAGACGCCAGGGCTACGAGCAGTACTTC
d_call: TRBD1; clone_size: NA; j_call: TRBJ1-1; v_call: TRBV9; cdr3_aa: CASSVAITGETEAFF; cdr3_nt: TGTGCCAGCAGCGTAGCTATTACAGGGGAGACTGAAGCTTTCTTT
d_call: TRBD2; clone_size: NA; j_call: TRBJ2-1; v_call: TRBV20-1; cdr3_aa: CSATPETSGFRGEQFF; cdr3_nt: TGCAGTGCTACACCGGAGACTAGCGGGTTCCGGGGTGAGCAGTTCTTC
d_call: TRBD1; clone_size: NA; j_call: TRBJ2-7; v_call: TRBV7-7; cdr3_aa: CAAGTGGCEQYF; cdr3_nt: TGTGCTGCCGGGACAGGGGGCTGCGAGCAGTACTTC
d_call: TRBD1; clone_size: once; j_call: TRBJ2-3; v_call: TRBV27; cdr3_aa: CASSWTGSDTQYF; cdr3_nt: TGTGCCAGCAGCTGGACAGGGTCAGATACGCAGTATTTT
d_call: NA; clone_size: NA; j_call: TRBJ2-5; v_call: TRBV10-3; cdr3_aa: CAISSGGGETQYF; cdr3_nt: TGTGCCATCAGTTCCGGAGGAGGGGAGACCCAGTACTTC
d_call: NA; clone_size: many; j_call: TRBJ2-7; v_call: TRBV20-1; cdr3_aa: CSAREQEYEQYF; cdr3_nt: TGCAGTGCTAGAGAACAGGAATACGAGCAGTACTTC
d_call: NA; clone_size: many; j_call: TRBJ2-1; v_call: TRBV7-9; cdr3_aa: CASSLGEDEQFF; cdr3_nt: TGTGCCAGCAGCTTAGGTGAGGATGAGCAGTTCTTC
d_call: NA; clone_size: few; j_call: TRBJ2-2; v_call: TRBV3-1; cdr3_aa: CASSWTLVGELFF; cdr3_nt: TGTGCCAGCAGCTGGACTTTAGTCGGGGAGCTGTTTTTT
d_call: TRBD2; clone_size: few; j_call: TRBJ2-1; v_call: TRBV7-6; cdr3_aa: CASSPPLAGVAHEQFF; cdr3_nt: TGTGCCAGCAGCCCACCCCTAGCGGGAGTGGCGCATGAGCAGTTCTTC
d_call: TRBD2; clone_size: NA; j_call: TRBJ2-2; v_call: TRBV15; cdr3_aa: CATSSGLAGNTGELFF; cdr3_nt: TGTGCCACCAGCAGCGGACTAGCGGGTAACACCGGGGAGCTGTTTTTT
d_call: TRBD2; clone_size: few; j_call: TRBJ2-1; v_call: TRBV9; cdr3_aa: CASSVAGVNNEQFF; cdr3_nt: TGTGCCAGCAGCGTGGCGGGAGTCAACAATGAGCAGTTCTTC
d_call: TRBD1; clone_size: few; j_call: TRBJ2-7; v_call: TRBV5-1; cdr3_aa: CASSAEQGAYEQYF; cdr3_nt: TGCGCCAGCAGCGCCGAACAGGGGGCTTACGAGCAGTACTTC
d_call: TRBD2; clone_size: few; j_call: TRBJ2-3; v_call: TRBV4-1; cdr3_aa: CATGGGTDTQYF; cdr3_nt: TGCGCCACCGGGGGGGGCACAGATACGCAGTATTTT
d_call: TRBD2; clone_size: NA; j_call: TRBJ2-7; v_call: TRBV20-1; cdr3_aa: CSTWTSGRGFSYEQYF; cdr3_nt: TGCAGTACCTGGACTAGCGGGAGAGGGTTCTCCTACGAGCAGTACTTC
d_call: NA; clone_size: NA; j_call: TRBJ2-7; v_call: TRBV20-1; cdr3_aa: CRAIPGTIRPAVRSEQYF; cdr3_nt: TGCAGAGCAATACCCGGGACAATTCGCCCCGCGGTTCGCTCCGAGCAGTACTTC
d_call: TRBD2; clone_size: many; j_call: TRBJ2-7; v_call: TRBV28; cdr3_aa: CASSLLEGGPYEQYF; cdr3_nt: TGTGCCAGCAGTTTATTGGAGGGAGGGCCCTACGAGCAGTACTTC